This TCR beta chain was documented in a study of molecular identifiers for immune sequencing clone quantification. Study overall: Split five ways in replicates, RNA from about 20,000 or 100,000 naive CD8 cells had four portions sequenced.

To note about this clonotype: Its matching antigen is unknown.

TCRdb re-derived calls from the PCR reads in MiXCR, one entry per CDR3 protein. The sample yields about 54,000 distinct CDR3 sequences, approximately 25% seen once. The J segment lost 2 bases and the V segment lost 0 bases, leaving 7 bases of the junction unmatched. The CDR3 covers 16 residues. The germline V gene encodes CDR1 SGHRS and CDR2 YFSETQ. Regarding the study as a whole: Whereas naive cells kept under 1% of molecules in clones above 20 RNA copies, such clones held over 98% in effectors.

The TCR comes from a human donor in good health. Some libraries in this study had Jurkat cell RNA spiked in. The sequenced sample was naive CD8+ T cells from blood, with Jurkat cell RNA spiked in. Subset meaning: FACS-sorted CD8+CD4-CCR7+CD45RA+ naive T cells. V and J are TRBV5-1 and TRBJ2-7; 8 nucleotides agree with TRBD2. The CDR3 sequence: CASSLEAPGGPYEQYF. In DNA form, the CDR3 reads TGCGCCAGCAGCTTGGAAGCGCCGGGAGGGCCCTACGAGCAGTACTTC.